The 23 T cell receptor beta chains below were found in one sample sequenced in a study of blood T cell repertoires in COVID-19. Using immunoSEQ multiplex PCR, the repertoire was profiled, and TCRdb retains in-frame clones only, with some absent. The repertoire consists of 150,000 or so clones, with approximately 80% occurring once and the leading ten covering roughly 8.9%. Sequencing was carried out using peripheral blood. The receptors come from a woman between 50 and 59 years old with acute or convalescent COVID-19.

The V call is TRBV12-3 or TRBV12-4, the J call TRBJ1-6; 7 bases fit TRBD1. The V and J ends lost 8 bases and 10 bases, in that order; junction bases with no gene match: 5. The length of the CDR3 is 12 residues. Written as DNA, the CDR3 is TGTGCCAGCGCAGGGACAGACTCACCCCTCCACTTT. Translation gives CASAGTDSPLHF.

In its sample, this clone is medium-sized. This sequence joins TRBV4-3 and TRBJ2-1, with 8 bases fitting TRBD2. The V segment lost 0 bases and the J segment 6 bases; nucleotides outside the gene matches: 10. The length of the CDR3 is 17 residues. Germline V lookup: CDR1 LGHNA, CDR2 YSLEER. For the CDR3, the DNA is TGCGCCAGCAGCCAAGAGGCCCTAGCGGGTTGGGGCAATGAGCAGTTCTTC. Protein: CASSQEALAGWGNEQFF.

V gene TRBV4-2 combines with J gene TRBJ1-2, with D maybe TRBD1 (6 bases). The V end was cut by 3 bases, the J end by 3 bases, with 11 bases between. The CDR3 is made up of 14 amino acids. The germline V gene has CDR1 LGHNA and CDR2 YNFKEQ. The CDR3 DNA is TGTGCCAGCAGCCAGGTACAGGGAGACTATGGCTACACCTTC. Translated, it gives CASSQVQGDYGYTF.

The chain joins TRBV7-8 to TRBJ2-3; 11 bases map to TRBD2. The CDR3 is 16 amino acids. The V segment lost 4 bases and the J segment 1 base; nucleotides outside the gene matches: 4. The germline CDR1 and CDR2 sequences are SGHVS and FQNEAQ. The CDR3 loop is CASSSLGLAGTDTQYF. The CDR3 bases are TGTGCCAGCAGCTCACTGGGACTAGCGGGCACAGATACGCAGTATTTT.

In its sample, this clone was seen once. The chain combines TRBV14 with TRBJ1-3; 9 bases line up with TRBD1. Germline V gives CDR1 SGHDN, CDR2 FVKESK. The CDR3 is 14 amino acids. Trimming removed 5 bases from V and 6 bases from J; junction bases left unmatched: 5. The CDR3: CASSWGQGANTIYF. The CDR3, as DNA: TGTGCCAGCAGCTGGGGACAGGGCGCAAACACCATATATTTT.

CDR3 amino acids: CASSLYPPTATSYGYTF. The CDR3 DNA reads as TGTGCCAGCAGTCTCTACCCCCCGACAGCCACGAGCTATGGCTACACCTTC. This rearrangement joins TRBV27 to TRBJ1-2; D is perhaps TRBD1 (5 bases). Trimming stripped 5 bases from V and 4 bases from J, with 23 bases between. The germline V gene has CDR1 MNHEY and CDR2 SMNVEV (reference sequence). This CDR3 has 17 amino acids.

On this clone: The same CDR3 is also encoded by other DNA sequences in this sample. The chain uses TRBV30 and TRBJ2-7, with D maybe TRBD1 (6 bases). CDR1 GTSNPN and CDR2 SVGIG come from the germline V gene (reference sequence). V lost 0 bases, J lost 4 bases, and 7 bases lay in between. The CDR3 sequence is 12 residues long. The CDR3 region has the DNA TGTGCCTGGAGTGTTCAGGGGTACGAGCAGTACTTC. It translates to CAWSVQGYEQYF.

J is TRBJ1-1 and V is TRBV5-4; TRBD1 matches at 11 bases. Germline trimming cut 4 bases from V and 2 bases from J; bases unmatched to any gene: 1. CDR1 is SGHNT and CDR2 is YYREEE in the germline V gene (reference sequence). The CDR3 is 14 amino acids. DNA for the CDR3: TGTGCCAGCAGCGGGACAGGGGGAAACACTGAAGCTTTCTTT. Its protein product is CASSGTGGNTEAFF.

This chain joins TRBV3-1 (or the pseudogene TRBV3-2) and TRBJ1-4, with a tentative D call TRBD1 (5 bases). The germline CDR1 and CDR2 sequences are LGHDT and YNNKEL (reference sequence). The CDR3 contains 14 residues. Trimming removed 8 bases from V and 4 bases from J, with 14 bases in between. For the CDR3, the DNA is TGTGCCAGCCACCGGGGGTCGGGTAATGAAAAACTGTTTTTT. Translation: CASHRGSGNEKLFF.

V and J are TRBV7-5 and TRBJ2-3; the table's D call, TRBD1, was not checked against the DNA. TRBV7-5 is a recognized pseudogene. The CDR3 consists of 14 residues. DNA for the CDR3: TGTGCCAGAAGCTGCAGGCACTCCACAGATACGCAGTATTTT. Protein: CARSCRHSTDTQYF.

This clone was seen once. V is TRBV9 and J is TRBJ2-2; D possibly corresponds to TRBD2 (6 bases). Trimming removed 1 base at V and 0 bases at J, with 10 bases between. CDR3 length: 16 residues. CDR1 is SGDLS, CDR2 YYNGEE, per germline. For the CDR3, the DNA is TGTGCCAGCAGCGTATTTAGCGGCGCGAACACCGGGGAGCTGTTTTTT. This gives the protein CASSVFSGANTGELFF.

This sequence joins TRBV19 and TRBJ1-1; D is undetermined. This CDR3 has 14 residues. The germline gives CDR1 LNHDA, CDR2 SQIVND (reference sequence). Trimming left V 7 bases short and J 6 bases short, with 18 bases between. In DNA, the CDR3 is TGTGCCAGTACCTTCAGGTCCCAGGCCTCTGAAGCTTTCTTT. Encoded protein: CASTFRSQASEAFF.

This clone was seen a single time. The rearrangement uses TRBV5-1 and TRBJ2-1; 10 bases align to TRBD1. The CDR3 runs to 14 residues. Germline assignment: CDR1 SGHRS and CDR2 YFSETQ. V shed 5 bases and J 7 bases; nucleotides not matched to a gene: 6. CDR3 nucleotides: TGCGCCAGCAGTCCGGGACAGGGGTTTAATGAGCAGTTCTTC. Protein: CASSPGQGFNEQFF.

V and J are TRBV6-5 and TRBJ1-4; 11 bases match TRBD1. Per the germline V gene, CDR1 is MNHEY and CDR2 is SVGAGI. J was trimmed by 7 bases and V by 4 bases; bases with no gene match: 2. This CDR3 is built from 14 residues. The CDR3 DNA follows: TGTGCCAGCAGTTTGGACAGGGGGCGTGAAAAACTGTTTTTT. Translating gives CASSLDRGREKLFF.

Only a few counts were recorded for this clone. V and J are TRBV29-1 and TRBJ1-1; no clear D. CDR1 is SQVTM, CDR2 ANQGSEA, per germline. CDR3 size: 13 residues. V was cut by 4 bases and J by 1 base, with 10 bases left in between. CDR3 DNA: TGCAGCGTTGGGGAGGGTACGAACACTGAAGCTTTCTTT. Amino acids: CSVGEGTNTEAFF.

About this clone itself: The same CDR3 is also encoded by other DNA sequences in this sample. J is TRBJ2-5 and V is TRBV7-2; 10 nucleotides agree with TRBD2. The CDR3 is 15 residues long. The germline V gene encodes CDR1 SGHTA and CDR2 FQGNSA. V lost 2 bases and J lost 5; bases outside the gene matches: 5. The CDR3, as DNA: TGTGCCAGCAGCTTAATAGCGGGGGGCCGGGAGACCCAGTACTTC. It specifies CASSLIAGGRETQYF.

This chain uses TRBV30 with TRBJ2-7, with 7 bases aligning to TRBD1. The CDR3 has 14 amino acids. In germline, CDR1 is GTSNPN, CDR2 SVGIG (reference sequence). With V trimmed by 1 base and J by 2 bases, 5 bases remained unmatched. The chain's CDR3 is CAWSGQGGAYEQYF. CDR3 DNA: TGTGCCTGGAGTGGACAGGGTGGAGCCTACGAGCAGTACTTC.

The CDR3 DNA follows: TGTGCCAGCAGCTTAAGTCCAGACAATGAGCAGTTCTTC. It yields the protein CASSLSPDNEQFF. V and J are TRBV7-3 and TRBJ2-1, with D unresolved. Per the germline V gene, CDR1 is SGHTA and CDR2 is FQGTGA. The CDR3 contains 13 residues. V was shortened by 1 base and J by 5 bases, with 6 bases between the two germline ends. Together with reference TRBV7-3 and TRBJ2-1, the CDR3 gives the full variable domain: GAGVSQTPSNKVTEKGKYVELRCDPISGHTALYWYRQSLGQGPEFLIYFQGTGAADDSGLPNDRFFAVRPEGSVSTLKIQRTERGDSAVYLCASSLSPDNEQFFGPGTRLTVL.

This rearrangement joins TRBV4-2 to TRBJ1-3; no reliable D call. The germline V and J ends were trimmed by 0 bases and 2 bases, with 11 bases remaining between them. CDR1 LGHNA and CDR2 YNFKEQ come from the germline V gene. This CDR3 has 16 amino acids. The CDR3 region has the DNA TGTGCCAGCAGCCAAGATGCTTATGAGCCTGGAAACACCATATATTTT. This codes for CASSQDAYEPGNTIYF.

The rearrangement links TRBV29-1 to TRBJ1-2, with D uncertain. The germline CDR1 and CDR2 sequences are SQVTM and ANQGSEA. The CDR3 runs to 16 residues. The germline V and J ends were trimmed by 3 bases and 2 bases, with 19 bases remaining between them. In nucleotides, the CDR3 is TGCAGCGTTGAGGGCGGAATTAAAGGAGGGAACTATGGCTACACCTTC. Translation gives CSVEGGIKGGNYGYTF.

V and J are TRBV21-1 and TRBJ2-3; the tabulated D call, TRBD2, remains unverified against the DNA. TRBV21-1 is recorded as a pseudogene. This CDR3 spans 23 amino acids. Here the CDR3 DNA reads TGTGCCAGCAGCAAAGGGGACAGGACCGGGACTAGCGGGAGGGCCACACACACAGATACGCAGTATTTT. This codes for CASSKGDRTGTSGRATHTDTQYF.

This chain links TRBV19 with TRBJ1-5; a possible D gene is TRBD1 (5 bases). Trimming left V 7 bases short and J 7 bases short, with 17 bases between. Germline CDR1 is LNHDA and CDR2 is SQIVND (reference sequence). The CDR3 runs to 14 residues. CDR3 nucleotide sequence: TGTGCCAGTAAAGTCACAGGACCCATACAGCCCCAGCATTTT. Translating gives CASKVTGPIQPQHF.

The chain is built from TRBV4-3 and TRBJ1-4; perhaps TRBD1 as D (5 bases). Looked up from germline, CDR1 is LGHNA and CDR2 is YSLEER. This CDR3 has 19 amino acids. V was clipped by 1 base and J by 7 bases, with 25 bases between them. The chain's CDR3 is CASSQGVGGRGNVGEKLFF. The CDR3 DNA is TGCGCCAGCAGCCAAGGGGTCGGAGGGCGGGGGAATGTCGGTGAAAAACTGTTTTTT.